The rows below give T cell receptor beta chains drawn from one sample of a study of blood T cell repertoires in COVID-19. Clones were read by immunoSEQ multiplex PCR, and TCRdb kept only the in-frame ones, dropping some. Among about 64,000 clones listed, over 75% were seen once. The sequencing input was peripheral blood. These receptors originate from a man in his fifties or sixties with active COVID-19. Both conserved end residues are part of each CDR3. A D gene is named only where the DNA matches it firmly. Where a row states a size, it is once, few, many or the class of an expanded clone; other rows omit it.

J gene	D gene	clone size	V gene	CDR3 protein	CDR3 DNA
TRBJ2-1	.	.	TRBV7-9	CASSVDRDEQFF	TGTGCCAGCAGCGTCGATCGCGATGAGCAGTTCTTC
TRBJ2-1	.	.	TRBV18	CASSPGQGYRNEQFF	TGTGCCAGCTCACCAGGGCAGGGGTATCGGAATGAGCAGTTCTTC
TRBJ1-5	.	once	TRBV24-1	CATSEGGQSNQPQHF	TGTGCCACCAGTGAAGGTGGACAGAGCAATCAGCCCCAGCATTTT
TRBJ1-6	TRBD1	.	TRBV7-9	CASSYYPGTGDHASPLHF	TGTGCCAGCAGTTACTATCCCGGGACAGGGGACCATGCTTCACCCCTCCACTTT
TRBJ2-7	TRBD2	.	TRBV7-2	CASSLALAGEEQYF	TGTGCCAGCAGCTTAGCACTAGCGGGAGAGGAGCAGTACTTC
TRBJ2-1	.	.	TRBV1	CTSSQEGPRGPSSYNEQFF	TGCACCAGCAGCCAAGAGGGGCCGCGGGGGCCCTCCTCCTACAATGAGCAGTTCTTC
TRBJ2-4	TRBD1	.	TRBV29-1	CSVAGQGTIQYF	TGCAGCGTGGCGGGACAGGGAACCATTCAGTACTTC
TRBJ2-5	.	.	TRBV7-2	CASSLQETQYF	TGTGCCAGCAGCCTCCAAGAGACCCAGTACTTC
TRBJ2-7	.	.	TRBV18	CASSPGLNEQYF	TGTGCCAGCTCACCGGGACTGAACGAGCAGTACTTC
TRBJ2-7	.	few	TRBV21-1	CASSKWEKTGTDEQYF	TGTGCCAGCAGCAAATGGGAGAAGACAGGGACGGACGAGCAGTACTTC
TRBJ2-1	.	.	TRBV5-4	CASSETSSSYNEQFF	TGTGCCAGCAGCGAAACCTCGAGCTCCTACAATGAGCAGTTCTTC
TRBJ2-7	.	.	TRBV19	CASSISPTMLDEQYF	TGTGCCAGTAGTATTTCCCCGACAATGCTGGACGAGCAGTACTTC
TRBJ1-1	TRBD1	.	TRBV18	CASTSLPADRDTEAFF	TGTGCCAGCACTTCACTACCTGCGGACAGGGACACTGAAGCTTTCTTT
TRBJ2-2	.	.	TRBV3-1/TRBV3-2	CASSQGAYTGELFF	TGTGCCAGCAGCCAAGGGGCTTACACCGGGGAGCTGTTTTTT
TRBJ2-7	.	.	TRBV30	CAWRDTRHLGQYF	TGTGCCTGGAGGGATACGAGGCACCTAGGGCAGTACTTC
TRBJ1-1	.	.	TRBV25-1	CASSEYRGGNTEAFF	TGTGCCAGCAGTGAATATCGGGGGGGAAACACTGAAGCTTTCTTT
TRBJ1-1	TRBD1	.	TRBV28	CASSEGAGDTEAFF	TGTGCCAGCAGTGAGGGGGCCGGGGACACTGAAGCTTTCTTT
TRBJ1-2	TRBD1	.	TRBV6-2/TRBV6-3	CASSYSRGDRGYDYGYTF	TGTGCCAGCAGTTACTCGAGGGGCGACAGGGGGTACGACTATGGCTACACCTTC
TRBJ1-2	.	.	TRBV4-1	CASSARAGSNYGYTF	TGCGCCAGCAGCGCGAGAGCGGGGTCTAACTATGGCTACACCTTC
TRBJ2-3	.	.	TRBV7-3	CASSPFGGDNTDTQYF	TGTGCCAGCAGCCCTTTCGGGGGAGATAATACAGATACGCAGTATTTT
TRBJ2-5	.	.	TRBV6-5	CASRLWDTQETQYF	TGTGCCAGCCGGCTCTGGGACACCCAAGAGACCCAGTACTTC
TRBJ2-7	.	.	TRBV27	CASSSGNTYEQYF	TGTGCCAGCAGTTCCGGGAATACCTACGAGCAGTACTTC
TRBJ1-5	.	.	TRBV25-1	CASGPGGAWQPQHF	TGTGCCAGCGGCCCCGGGGGGGCCTGGCAGCCCCAGCATTTT
TRBJ1-3	TRBD1	few	TRBV9	CATSRDSDFSGNTIYF	TGTGCCACATCGCGGGACAGCGATTTCTCTGGAAACACCATATATTTT
TRBJ1-1	.	once	TRBV19	CASSINPQNTEAFF	TGTGCCAGTAGTATAAATCCCCAGAACACTGAAGCTTTCTTT
TRBJ2-1	.	.	TRBV5-5	CASSLDSLREQFF	TGTGCCAGCAGCTTGGACTCCCTACGAGAGCAGTTCTTC